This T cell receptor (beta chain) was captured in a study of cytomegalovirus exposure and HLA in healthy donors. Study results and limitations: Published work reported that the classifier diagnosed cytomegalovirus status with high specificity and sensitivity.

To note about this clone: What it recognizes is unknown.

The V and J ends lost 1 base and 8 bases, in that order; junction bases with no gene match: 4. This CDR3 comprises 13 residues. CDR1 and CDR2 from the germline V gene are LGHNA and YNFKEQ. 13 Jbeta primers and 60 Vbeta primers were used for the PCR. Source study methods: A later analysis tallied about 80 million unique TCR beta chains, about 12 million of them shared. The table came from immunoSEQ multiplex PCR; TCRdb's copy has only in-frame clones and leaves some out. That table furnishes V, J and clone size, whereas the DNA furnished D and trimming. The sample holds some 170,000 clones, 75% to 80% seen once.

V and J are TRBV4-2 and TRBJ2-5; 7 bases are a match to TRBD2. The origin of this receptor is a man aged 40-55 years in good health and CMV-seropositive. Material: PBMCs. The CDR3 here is CASSQGLADTQYF. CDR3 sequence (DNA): TGTGCCAGCAGCCAAGGACTAGCTGACACCCAGTACTTC.